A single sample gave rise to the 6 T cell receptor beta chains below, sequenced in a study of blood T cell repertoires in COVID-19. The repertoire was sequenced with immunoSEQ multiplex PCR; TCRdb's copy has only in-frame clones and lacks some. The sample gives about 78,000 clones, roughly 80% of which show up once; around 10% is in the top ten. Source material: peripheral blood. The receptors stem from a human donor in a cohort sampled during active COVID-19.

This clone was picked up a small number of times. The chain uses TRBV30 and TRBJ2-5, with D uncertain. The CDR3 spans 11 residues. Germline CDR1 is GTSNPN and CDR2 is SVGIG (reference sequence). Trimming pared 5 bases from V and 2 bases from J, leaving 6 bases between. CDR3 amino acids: CAWGLQETQYF. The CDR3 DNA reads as TGTGCCTGGGGCCTACAAGAGACCCAGTACTTC.

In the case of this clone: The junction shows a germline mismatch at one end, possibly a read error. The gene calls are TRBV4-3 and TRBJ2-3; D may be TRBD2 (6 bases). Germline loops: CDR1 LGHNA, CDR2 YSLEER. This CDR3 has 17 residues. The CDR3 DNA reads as TGCGCCAGCAGACAAGGGAACGCCGTGGGGAGGACAGATACGCAGTATTTT. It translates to CASRQGNAVGRTDTQYF.

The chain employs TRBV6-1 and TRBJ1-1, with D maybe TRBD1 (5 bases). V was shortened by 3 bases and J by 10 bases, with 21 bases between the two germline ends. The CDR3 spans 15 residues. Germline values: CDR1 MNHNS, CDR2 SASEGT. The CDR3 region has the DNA TGTGCCAGCAGTGATGGGGGGATTGGGCCGCGAGGAGCTTTCTTT. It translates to CASSDGGIGPRGAFF.

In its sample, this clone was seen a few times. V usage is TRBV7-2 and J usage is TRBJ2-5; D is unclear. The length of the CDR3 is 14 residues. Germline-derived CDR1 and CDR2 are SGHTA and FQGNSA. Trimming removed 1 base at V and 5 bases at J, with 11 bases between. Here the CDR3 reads CASSLDISLETQYF. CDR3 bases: TGTGCCAGCAGCTTAGATATTAGCTTGGAGACCCAGTACTTC.

The CDR3 DNA is TGCGCCAGCAGCCAAGATCCGAATCAGCCCCAGCATTTT. Translated, it gives CASSQDPNQPQHF. The V call is TRBV4-1, the J call TRBJ1-5; no definite D call. This CDR3 comprises 13 residues. Per germline, CDR1 MGHRA and CDR2 YSYEKL. V was trimmed by 0 bases and J by 4 bases, leaving 4 bases between them.

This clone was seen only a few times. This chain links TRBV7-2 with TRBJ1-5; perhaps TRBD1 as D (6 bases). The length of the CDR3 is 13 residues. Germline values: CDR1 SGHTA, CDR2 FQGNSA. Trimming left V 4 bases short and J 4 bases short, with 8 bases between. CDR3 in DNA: TGTGCCAGCAGCTCCGGACAGAATCAGCCCCAGCATTTT. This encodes CASSSGQNQPQHF. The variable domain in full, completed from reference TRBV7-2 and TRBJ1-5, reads GAGVSQSPSNKVTEKGKDVELRCDPISGHTALYWYRQSLGQGLEFLIYFQGNSAPDKSGLPSDRFSAERTGGSVSTLTIQRTQQEDSAVYLCASSSGQNQPQHFGDGTRLSIL.